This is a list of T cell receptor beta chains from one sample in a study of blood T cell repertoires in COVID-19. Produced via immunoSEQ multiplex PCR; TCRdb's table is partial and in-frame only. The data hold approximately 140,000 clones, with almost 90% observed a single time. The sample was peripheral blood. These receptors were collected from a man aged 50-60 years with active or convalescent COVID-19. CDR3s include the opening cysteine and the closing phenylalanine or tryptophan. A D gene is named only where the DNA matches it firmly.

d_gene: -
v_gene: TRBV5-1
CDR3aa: CASSLWGERDNEQFF

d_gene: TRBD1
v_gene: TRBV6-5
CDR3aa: CASSYSRGLLPEAFF

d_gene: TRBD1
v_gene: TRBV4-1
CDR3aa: CASSPGQGPGFYGYTF

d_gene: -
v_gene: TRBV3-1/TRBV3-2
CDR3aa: CASSPTQVRETQYF

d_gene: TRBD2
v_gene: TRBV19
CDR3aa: CASRLAGANTGELFF

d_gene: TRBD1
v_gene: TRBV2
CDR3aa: CASSAPTGPKLFF

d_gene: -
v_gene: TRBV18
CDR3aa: CASSVSSGGSGTEAFF

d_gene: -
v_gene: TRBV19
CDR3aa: CASSRGREQFF

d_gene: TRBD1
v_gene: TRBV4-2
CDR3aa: CASSQDSRTGDEKLFF

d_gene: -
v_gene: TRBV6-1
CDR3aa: CASSEFGTRYEAFF

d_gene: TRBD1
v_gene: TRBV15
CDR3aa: CATSADRGLGGYTF

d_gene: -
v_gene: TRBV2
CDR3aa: CASRRDFAETQYF

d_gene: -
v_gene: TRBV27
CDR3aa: CASGRGGNNQETQYF

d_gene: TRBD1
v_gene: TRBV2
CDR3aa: CASGRQGKISYEQYF

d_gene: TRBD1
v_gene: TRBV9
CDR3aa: CASSVVGTGGNEAFF

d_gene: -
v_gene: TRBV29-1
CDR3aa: CSVEERGNEQFF

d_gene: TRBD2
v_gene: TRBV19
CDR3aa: CASSTRGVNEQYF

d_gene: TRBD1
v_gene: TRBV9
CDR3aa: CASSPQGAYEQYF

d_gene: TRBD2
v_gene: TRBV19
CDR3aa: CASSIREAGGDTDTQYF

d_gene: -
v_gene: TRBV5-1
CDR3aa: CASSLVAGLTYNEQFF

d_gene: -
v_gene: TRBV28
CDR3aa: CASSLGPGGGISTEAFF

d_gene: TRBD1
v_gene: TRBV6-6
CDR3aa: CASKKGASTEAFF

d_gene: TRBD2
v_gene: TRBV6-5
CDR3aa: CASGKRGPEQYF

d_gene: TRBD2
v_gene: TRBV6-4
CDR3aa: CASSDSVSGNDEQFF